The TCR beta chain described here comes from a study of blood T cell repertoires in COVID-19. The CDR3 has 17 residues. V gave up 0 bases and J gave up 8 bases; unmatched junction bases: 11. The germline gives CDR1 SGHTA, CDR2 FQGNSA. Method: immunoSEQ multiplex PCR; TCRdb's copy keeps in-frame clones and lacks some. The data show about 58,000 clones, just under 90% seen once. The chain couples TRBV7-2 to TRBJ2-2, with 8 bases lining up with TRBD1. The sequence was obtained from a man aged 55 to 70 with acute or convalescent COVID-19. Sequenced: peripheral blood. CDR3 DNA: TGTGCCAGCAGCTTAGCCCCTGGACAGGGCAAATCAGGGGAGCTGTTTTTT. Amino acid sequence: CASSLAPGQGKSGELFF.